The 17 T cell receptor beta chains below all came from one sample that was sequenced in a study of cytomegalovirus exposure and HLA in healthy donors. Primers included in the PCR were 60 Vbeta and 13 Jbeta primers. TCRdb's copy holds only in-frame clones and misses some; the assay was immunoSEQ multiplex PCR. The sample shows 100,000 to 150,000 clones, over 65% of them seen only once. Sequencing was done on a sample of PBMCs. The origin of the receptors is a man aged 18-30 years in good health and CMV-seropositive.

The V gene is TRBV4-1, the J gene TRBJ2-7, with D possibly TRBD1 on 6 matching bases. The CDR3 has 13 residues. Deletions cut 4 bases from V and 3 bases from J, with 10 bases between. In germline, CDR1 is MGHRA, CDR2 YSYEKL. In nucleotides, the CDR3 is TGCGCCAGCAGCCGGGACAAGCACTACGAGCAGTACTTC. Translated, it gives CASSRDKHYEQYF.

The J gene is TRBJ2-7, the V gene TRBV5-4; 10 bases fit TRBD2. The CDR3 is 16 residues long. The germline gives CDR1 SGHNT, CDR2 YYREEE (reference sequence). J lost 5 bases, V lost 0 bases, and 8 bases had no gene match. The CDR3 reads CASSLAGTSVLDEQYF. The CDR3 nucleotides are TGTGCCAGCAGCTTGGCCGGGACTAGCGTTCTAGACGAGCAGTACTTC. The whole variable domain, filled in from reference TRBV5-4 and TRBJ2-7, reads ETGVTQSPTHLIKTRGQQVTLRCSSQSGHNTVSWYQQALGQGPQFIFQYYREEENGRGNFPPRFSGLQFPNYSSELNVNALELDDSALYLCASSLAGTSVLDEQYFGPGTRLTVT.

The chain employs TRBV6-5 and TRBJ1-2; D is unclear. The CDR3 runs to 14 residues. V lost 6 bases, J lost 5 bases, and 16 bases lay in between. Germline V gene sequence: CDR1 MNHEY, CDR2 SVGAGI. CDR3 sequence: CASRSGSRGYGYTF. Here the CDR3 DNA reads TGTGCCAGCAGGTCCGGCTCCCGGGGATATGGCTACACCTTC.

On this clone itself: Distinct nucleotide sequences in the sample also encode this CDR3. This chain joins TRBV2 and TRBJ2-3; TRBD2 might be the D (6 bases). This CDR3 region has 14 residues. Germline V CDR1 and CDR2: SNHLY, FYNNEI. V lost 4 bases and J 5 bases, leaving 13 bases between the germline ends. In DNA, the CDR3 is TGTGCCAGCAGTGTCGGGGAGCGGGTAGATACGCAGTATTTT. Protein product: CASSVGERVDTQYF.

The table lists this clone with a few counts. This rearrangement joins TRBV6-1 to TRBJ2-1, with D possibly matching TRBD2 (6 bases). This CDR3 has 10 amino acids. V lost 8 bases and J lost 8, with 7 bases in between. Germline assignment: CDR1 MNHNS and CDR2 SASEGT. The CDR3 sequence: CASGTYEQFF. CDR3 nucleotides: TGTGCCAGCGGGACTTATGAGCAGTTCTTC.

In regard to this clone: A read error may account for a junction end that differs from germline. This chain joins TRBV19 and TRBJ2-6; TRBD1 matches at 7 bases. Germline loops: CDR1 LNHDA, CDR2 SQIVND (reference sequence). This CDR3 is 23 amino acids long. The DNA of the CDR3 is TGTACCAGTAGTATATACGGACCAAACCAACGGACAGGCGCTGGCCCTGGGGCCAACGTCCTGACTTTC. Translated, it gives CTSSIYGPNQRTGAGPGANVLTF.

The chain has TRBV6-5 and TRBJ1-2; D possibly corresponds to TRBD1 (6 bases). The V gene lost 0 bases and the J gene lost 2 bases, with 10 bases spanning the gap. Germline CDR1 reads MNHEY; CDR2 reads SVGAGI. The CDR3 sequence is 15 residues long. CDR3 sequence reads: CASSYSGQKNYGYTF. The CDR3, as DNA: TGTGCCAGCAGTTACTCAGGACAGAAAAACTATGGCTACACCTTC.

The chain joins TRBV30 to TRBJ2-5, with 9 bases matching TRBD1. The J call could be wrong; TRBJ2-7 is a better fit for the DNA end. This CDR3 has 14 residues. Germline V lookup: CDR1 GTSNPN, CDR2 SVGIG (reference sequence). The CDR3 loop is CAWSSGQGKNEQYF. CDR3 bases: TGTGCCTGGAGTTCGGGACAGGGAAAGAACGAGCAGTACTTC.

This clone was observed a few times. The V call is TRBV13, the J call TRBJ2-1; 7 positions match TRBD1. There are 16 residues in the CDR3. Germline lookup yields CDR1 PRHDT and CDR2 FYEKMQ (reference sequence). The V gene end was trimmed by 5 bases and the J gene end by 4 bases; junction bases not matched to a gene: 11. CDR3 bases: TGTGCCAGCAGCCCTCCCCAAAACAGGGGTTACAATGAGCAGTTCTTC. Amino acid sequence: CASSPPQNRGYNEQFF.

The chain carries TRBV27 and TRBJ2-1, with D possibly being TRBD1 (6 bases). The CDR3 extends over 13 amino acids. CDR1 is MNHEY, CDR2 SMNVEV, per germline (reference sequence). Deletions cut 3 bases from V and 6 bases from J, with 9 bases between. The DNA for the CDR3 is TGTGCCAGCAGTTTGTCGGACAGCAATGAGCAGTTCTTC. It yields the protein CASSLSDSNEQFF.

The chain couples TRBV9 to TRBJ1-1; TRBD1 matches 9 bases. Germline CDR1 and CDR2: SGDLS and YYNGEE. The CDR3 runs to 14 residues. Unmatched junction bases numbered 4, after V lost 4 bases and J lost 3 bases. This CDR3 is CASSSGQGDTEAFF. The CDR3 DNA sequence: TGTGCCAGCAGCTCGGGACAGGGAGACACTGAAGCTTTCTTT.

The V call is TRBV13, the J call TRBJ2-5; D perhaps matches TRBD1 (5 bases). The J call may be in error: the DNA end matches TRBJ2-7 better. CDR3 length: 14 residues. Germline values: CDR1 PRHDT, CDR2 FYEKMQ (reference sequence). The CDR3 coding sequence is TGTGCCAGCAGCCCTGGACACGGTGCCTACGAGCAGTACTTC. Protein: CASSPGHGAYEQYF.

This chain uses TRBV5-1 with TRBJ1-3, with D possibly TRBD1 on 5 matching bases. Trimming left V 1 base short and J 0 bases short, with 17 bases between. CDR3 length equals 18 residues. The V gene's germline CDR1 is SGHRS and CDR2 YFSETQ. The CDR3 loop is CASSLPLPRALSGNTIYF. The CDR3 DNA sequence: TGCGCCAGCAGCTTGCCACTCCCCAGGGCTCTCTCTGGAAACACCATATATTTT.

The chain recombines TRBV5-5 with TRBJ1-1; D is unclear. CDR1 and CDR2 (germline): SGHKS, YYEKEE (reference sequence). The germline V and J ends were trimmed by 1 base and 4 bases, with 20 bases remaining between them. The CDR3 loop spans 17 amino acids. The CDR3 nucleotides read TGTGCCAGCAGCTTGCTCACGGGAAGCGAGGGTGGCACTGAAGCTTTCTTT. Amino acid sequence: CASSLLTGSEGGTEAFF.

The chain employs TRBV6-4 and TRBJ1-1; D is perhaps TRBD1 (6 bases). Germline values: CDR1 MRHNA, CDR2 SNTAGT. The length of the CDR3 is 14 residues. With 6 bases removed from V and 5 bases from J, the gap between germline ends came to 16 bases. The CDR3 loop reads CASSLQGRRTEAFF. The CDR3 DNA reads TGTGCCAGCAGCTTACAGGGACGAAGGACTGAAGCTTTCTTT.

This chain joins TRBV4-1 and TRBJ2-3, with D hard to call. The CDR3 extends over 14 amino acids. Trimming shortened V by 0 bases and J by 5 bases, and 9 bases separated the two germline ends. CDR1 and CDR2 (germline): MGHRA, YSYEKL. The CDR3 sequence: CASSQDILVDTQYF. The CDR3, as DNA: TGCGCCAGCAGCCAAGATATACTTGTAGATACGCAGTATTTT.

The chain has TRBV7-9 and TRBJ1-1; D is uncertain. This CDR3 is 14 amino acids long. Germline values: CDR1 SEHNR, CDR2 FQNEAQ (reference sequence). Trimming shortened V by 1 base and J by 1 base, and 7 bases separated the two germline ends. The CDR3 sequence: CASSLGETNTEAFF. CDR3 nucleotide sequence: TGTGCCAGCAGCTTAGGAGAAACGAACACTGAAGCTTTCTTT.